In its sample, the clone carrying this TCR beta chain was seen many times. Its target is not known. Those patients with uncontrolled infection, other autoimmune disease, pregnancy or lactation were excluded. This CDR3 is built from 14 residues. V was clipped by 7 bases and J by 0 bases, with 11 bases between them. Germline V gives CDR1 MNHEY, CDR2 SVGEGT. Authors of the study amplified TCR beta CDR3 regions from RNA transcripts. Carried out on the TCR CDR3, a first-round RT-PCR used the HTBI primer set. One entry per CDR3 protein, called by TCRdb with MiXCR from the multiplex PCR reads. The table records about 610,000 distinct CDR3 sequences, 15% to 20% of them present only once. This specimen belongs to a study of T cells in Graves' hyperthyroidism and ophthalmopathy. Study overall: Blood from the periphery was taken at initial diagnosis, before any treatment. Whole-study findings and limits: Among thyroid clonotypes expanded above 0.001, most also appeared in blood.

The sequencing sample was made of blood. This clonotype was obtained from a woman in her thirties or forties with Graves' ophthalmopathy. The chain links TRBV6-2 or TRBV6-3 to TRBJ2-3; D call uncertain. This CDR3 is CASKSRVSTDTQYF. DNA of the CDR3: TGTGCCAGCAAAAGCCGCGTTAGCACAGATACGCAGTATTTT.